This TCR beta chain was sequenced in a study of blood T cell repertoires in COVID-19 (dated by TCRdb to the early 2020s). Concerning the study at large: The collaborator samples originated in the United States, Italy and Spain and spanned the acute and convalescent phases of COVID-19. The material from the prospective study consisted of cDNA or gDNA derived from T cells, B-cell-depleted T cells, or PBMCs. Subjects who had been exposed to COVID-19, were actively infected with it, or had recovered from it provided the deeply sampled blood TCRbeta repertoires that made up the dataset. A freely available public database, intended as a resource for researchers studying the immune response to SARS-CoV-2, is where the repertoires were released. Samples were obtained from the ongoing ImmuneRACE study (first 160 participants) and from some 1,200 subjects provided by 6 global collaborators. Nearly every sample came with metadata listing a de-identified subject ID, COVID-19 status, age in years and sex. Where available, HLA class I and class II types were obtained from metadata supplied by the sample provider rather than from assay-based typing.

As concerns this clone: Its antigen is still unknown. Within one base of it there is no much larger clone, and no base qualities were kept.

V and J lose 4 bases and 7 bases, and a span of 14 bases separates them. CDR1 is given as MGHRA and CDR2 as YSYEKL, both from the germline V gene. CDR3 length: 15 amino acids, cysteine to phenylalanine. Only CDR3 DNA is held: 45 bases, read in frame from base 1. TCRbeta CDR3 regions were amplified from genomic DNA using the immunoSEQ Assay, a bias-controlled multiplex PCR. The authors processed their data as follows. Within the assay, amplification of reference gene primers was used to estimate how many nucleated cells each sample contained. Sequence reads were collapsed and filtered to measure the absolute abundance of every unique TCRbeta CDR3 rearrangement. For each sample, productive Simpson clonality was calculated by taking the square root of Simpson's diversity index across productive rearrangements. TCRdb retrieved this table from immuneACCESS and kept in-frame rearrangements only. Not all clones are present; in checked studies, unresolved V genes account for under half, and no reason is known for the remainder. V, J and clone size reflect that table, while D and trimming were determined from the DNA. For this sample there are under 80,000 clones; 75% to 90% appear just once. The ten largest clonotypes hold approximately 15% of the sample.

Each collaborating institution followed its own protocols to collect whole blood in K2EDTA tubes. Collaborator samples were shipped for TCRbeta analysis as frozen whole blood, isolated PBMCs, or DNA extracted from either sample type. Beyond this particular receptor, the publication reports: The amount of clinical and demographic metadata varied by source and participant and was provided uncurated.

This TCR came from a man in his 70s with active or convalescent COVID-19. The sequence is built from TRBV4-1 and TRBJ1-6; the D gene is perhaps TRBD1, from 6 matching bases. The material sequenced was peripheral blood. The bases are TGCGCCAGCAGCCTAAGTCTCGGACAGAATTCACCCCTCCACTTT. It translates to CASSLSLGQNSPLHF.